The present entry profiles one T cell receptor (beta chain) with its context. Its antigen remains unknown. This CDR3 is built from 14 residues. In germline, CDR1 is SEHNR, CDR2 FQNEAQ (reference sequence). V lost 3 bases, J lost 5 bases, and 14 bases lay in between. This sample was taken from a study of cytomegalovirus exposure and HLA in healthy donors. The study's findings and limits: Reported results showed that the classifier diagnosed cytomegalovirus status with high specificity and sensitivity.

Vbeta (60) and Jbeta (13) primers were used in the PCR. Using immunoSEQ multiplex PCR, the repertoire was profiled, and TCRdb retains in-frame clones only, with some absent. This sample has 160,000 or so clones, with roughly 78% found just once. The chain is built from TRBV7-9 and TRBJ2-7; D may be TRBD1 (6 bases). This clonotype was obtained from a man aged 35 to 55 in good health and CMV-seronegative. The sample taken for sequencing was PBMCs. The CDR3, as DNA: TGTGCCAGCAGCTTGAGGCAGGGGTGGGACGAGCAGTACTTC. Its translation: CASSLRQGWDEQYF.